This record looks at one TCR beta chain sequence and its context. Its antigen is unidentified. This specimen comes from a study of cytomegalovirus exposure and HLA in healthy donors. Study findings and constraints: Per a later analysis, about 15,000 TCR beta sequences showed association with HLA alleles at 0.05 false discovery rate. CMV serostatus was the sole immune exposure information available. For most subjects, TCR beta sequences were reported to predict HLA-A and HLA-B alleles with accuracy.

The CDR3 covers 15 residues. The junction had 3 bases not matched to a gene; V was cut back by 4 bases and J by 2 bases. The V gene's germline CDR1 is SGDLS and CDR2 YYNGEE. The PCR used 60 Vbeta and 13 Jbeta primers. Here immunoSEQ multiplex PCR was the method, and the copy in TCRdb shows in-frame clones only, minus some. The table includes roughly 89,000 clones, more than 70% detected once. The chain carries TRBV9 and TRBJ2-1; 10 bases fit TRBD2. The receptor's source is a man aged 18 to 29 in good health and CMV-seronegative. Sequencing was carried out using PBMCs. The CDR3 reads CASSYSGGAYNEQFF. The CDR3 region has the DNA TGTGCCAGCAGCTACAGCGGGGGGGCCTACAATGAGCAGTTCTTC. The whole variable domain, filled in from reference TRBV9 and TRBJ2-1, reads DSGVTQTPKHLITATGQRVTLRCSPRSGDLSVYWYQQSLDQGLQFLIQYYNGEERAKGNILERFSAQQFPDLHSELNLSSLELGDSALYFCASSYSGGAYNEQFFGPGTRLTVL.